This T cell receptor (beta chain) derives from a study of shared clonotypes between healthy human individuals. This clone was found many times. The method was immunoSEQ multiplex PCR; TCRdb's version includes in-frame clones alone and lacks a portion of them. The sample has approximately 320,000 clones, roughly 91% seen once. Specimen: memory CD8+ T cells sorted from blood. Specified subset: CD45RO+ cells pooled with CCR7-negative TemRA cells. The clonotype was recovered from a man aged 18 to 29 in good health.

This CDR3 is CASSPRGSETQYF. The CDR3 DNA reads as TGTGCCAGCAGTCCTCGGGGGTCCGAGACCCAGTACTTC. This chain uses TRBV27 with TRBJ2-5; TRBD2 is a possible D gene (6 bases). V was clipped by 5 bases and J by 5 bases, with 12 bases between them. The CDR3 loop spans 13 amino acids. Germline assignment: CDR1 MNHEY and CDR2 SMNVEV (reference sequence).